These 7 T cell receptor beta chains came from one sample sequenced in a study of T cells in localized non-small cell lung cancer. TCRdb's table, derived via immunoSEQ multiplex PCR, lists solely in-frame clones and lacks some. This table has approximately 28,000 clones, approximately 83% appearing once. The sample in question was peripheral blood mononuclear cells, obtained before any cancer treatment. The receptor source for this set is a man between 40 and 70 years old with stage III lung adenocarcinoma.

The sample holds one count of this clone. The chain joins TRBV7-9 to TRBJ2-3; 7 positions match TRBD1. Unmatched junction bases numbered 6, after V lost 5 bases and J lost 7 bases. This CDR3 contains 13 residues. Germline assignment: CDR1 SEHNR and CDR2 FQNEAQ (reference sequence). As DNA, the CDR3 is TGTGCCAGCAGCAACGAACAGGGGAATACGCAGTATTTT. Its protein is CASSNEQGNTQYF.

V gene TRBV7-3 combines with J gene TRBJ2-6; 9 bases align to TRBD1. Germline loops: CDR1 SGHTA, CDR2 FQGTGA. The CDR3 sequence is 18 residues long. Trimming cost V 0 bases and J 0 bases; bases outside gene matches: 3. The CDR3 sequence is CASSLTAGQGSGANVLTF. Here the CDR3 DNA reads TGTGCCAGCAGCTTAACGGCGGGACAGGGCTCTGGGGCCAACGTCCTGACTTTC.

V and J are TRBV5-1 and TRBJ2-2, with 7 bases lining up with TRBD1. The CDR3 is 16 residues long. V gave up 0 bases and J gave up 7 bases; unmatched junction bases: 9. CDR1 and CDR2 from the germline V gene are SGHRS and YFSETQ. CDR3 in DNA: TGCGCCAGCAGCTTGGATACAGGGGCATTGATCGGGGAGCTGTTTTTT. Amino acid sequence: CASSLDTGALIGELFF. Combining the CDR3 with reference TRBV5-1 and TRBJ2-2 gives the whole variable domain KAGVTQTPRYLIKTRGQQVTLSCSPISGHRSVSWYQQTPGQGLQFLFEYFSETQRNKGNFPGRFSGRQFSNSRSEMNVSTLELGDSALYLCASSLDTGALIGELFFGEGSRLTVL.

This rearrangement joins TRBV2 to TRBJ1-2; D is ambiguous. Per germline, CDR1 SNHLY and CDR2 FYNNEI. The germline V and J ends were trimmed by 4 bases and 1 base, with 10 bases remaining between them. This CDR3 comprises 14 residues. CDR3 loop: CASSALGGNYGYTF. The DNA for the CDR3 is TGTGCCAGCAGTGCCCTGGGCGGTAACTATGGCTACACCTTC.

The chain joins TRBV21-1 to TRBJ1-5. TRBV21-1 is an annotated pseudogene. CDR3 length: 11 amino acids. CDR3 sequence: CASSVSKPQHF. CDR3 bases: TGTGCCAGCAGCGTCTCCAAACCCCAGCATTTT.

The chain couples TRBV15 to TRBJ1-2; no clear D gene. The CDR3 covers 14 residues. Germline V gives CDR1 LNHNV, CDR2 YYDKDF (reference sequence). V lost 0 bases and J lost 8, with 13 bases in between. This CDR3 reads CATSRDRRGYGYTF. The CDR3 nucleotides are TGTGCCACCAGCAGAGATCGACGGGGTTACGGCTACACCTTC.

This chain uses TRBV5-1 with TRBJ2-2; D ambiguous. The CDR3 has 13 amino acids. Germline V CDR1 and CDR2: SGHRS, YFSETQ. V lost 0 bases and J 5 bases, leaving 5 bases between the germline ends. This chain's CDR3 is CASSLGVTGELFF. Written as DNA, the CDR3 is TGCGCCAGCAGCTTGGGGGTGACCGGGGAGCTGTTTTTT.